Given below is one T cell receptor (beta chain) in context. CDR1 is MDHEN and CDR2 is SYDVKM in the germline V gene. Trimming cost V 4 bases and J 0 bases, with 7 bases left between them. The CDR3 is 14 amino acids. The data derive from a study of blood T cell repertoires in COVID-19. As for the study in general: T cells, B-cell-depleted T cells, or PBMCs provided the cDNA or gDNA that served as material.

Per the study methods: Using reference gene primer amplification, nucleated cell counts were estimated. Clones were read by immunoSEQ multiplex PCR, and TCRdb kept only the in-frame ones, dropping some. That table gives V, J and clone size, and the DNA gave D and trimming. The profile shows 30,000 to 40,000 clones, about 86% of them singletons. The J gene is TRBJ2-4, the V gene TRBV28; the D gene is possibly TRBD1 (5 bases). The TCR sequence derives from a woman aged 70 to 79 with active COVID-19. Specimen: peripheral blood. CDR3 coding DNA: TGTGCCAGCAGTTCCAGGGTAGCCAAAAACATTCAGTACTTC. It yields the protein CASSSRVAKNIQYF.